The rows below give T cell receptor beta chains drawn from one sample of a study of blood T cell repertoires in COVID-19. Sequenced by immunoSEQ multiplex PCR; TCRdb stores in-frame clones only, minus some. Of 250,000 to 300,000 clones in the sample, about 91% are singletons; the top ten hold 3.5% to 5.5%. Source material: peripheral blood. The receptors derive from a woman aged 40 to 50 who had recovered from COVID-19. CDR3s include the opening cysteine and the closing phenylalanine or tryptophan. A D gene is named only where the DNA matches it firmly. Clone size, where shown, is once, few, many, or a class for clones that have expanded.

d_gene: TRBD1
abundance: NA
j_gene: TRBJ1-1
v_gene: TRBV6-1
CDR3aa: CASSDLDRGILYAFF
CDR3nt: TGTGCCAGCAGTGACCTGGACAGGGGTATTTTGTACGCTTTCTTT

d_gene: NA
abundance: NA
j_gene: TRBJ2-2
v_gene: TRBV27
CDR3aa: CASSLQVTGELFF
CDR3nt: TGTGCCAGCAGTCTACAGGTCACCGGGGAGCTGTTTTTT

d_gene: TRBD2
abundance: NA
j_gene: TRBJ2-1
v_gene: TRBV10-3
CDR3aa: CAITGTSNNEQFF
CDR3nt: TGTGCCATCACCGGGACTAGTAACAATGAGCAGTTCTTC

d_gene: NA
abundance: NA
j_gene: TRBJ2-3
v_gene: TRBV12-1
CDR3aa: CASSALGQPSNQPQYF
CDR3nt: TGTGCCAGCAGCGCCTTGGGACAGCCGAGCAATCAGCCCCAGTATTTT

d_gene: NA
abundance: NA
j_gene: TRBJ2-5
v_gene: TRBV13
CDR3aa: CASSFSSGQETQYF
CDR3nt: TGTGCCAGCAGCTTTAGTTCAGGGCAAGAGACCCAGTACTTC

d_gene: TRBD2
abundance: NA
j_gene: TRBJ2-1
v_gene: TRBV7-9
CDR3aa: CASSLDPLLAGRPNEQFF
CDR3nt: TGTGCCAGCAGCTTAGATCCTTTACTAGCGGGGCGTCCAAATGAGCAGTTCTTC

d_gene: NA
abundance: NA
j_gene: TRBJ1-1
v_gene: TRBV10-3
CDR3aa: CAISERTENTEAFF
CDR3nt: TGTGCCATCAGTGAGCGGACAGAGAACACTGAAGCTTTCTTT

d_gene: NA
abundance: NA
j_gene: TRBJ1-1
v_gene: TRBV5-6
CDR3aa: CASSLVGASEAFF
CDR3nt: TGTGCCAGCAGCTTGGTGGGGGCTTCTGAAGCTTTCTTT

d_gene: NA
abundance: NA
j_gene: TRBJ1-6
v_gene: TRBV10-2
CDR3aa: CASSDSGLSSYNSPLHF
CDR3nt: TGCGCCAGCAGTGATTCAGGGTTGAGCTCCTATAATTCACCCCTCCACTTT

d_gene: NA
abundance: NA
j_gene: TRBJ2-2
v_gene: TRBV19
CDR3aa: CASSITGVNGELFF
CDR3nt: TGTGCCAGTAGTATAACCGGGGTGAACGGGGAGCTGTTTTTT

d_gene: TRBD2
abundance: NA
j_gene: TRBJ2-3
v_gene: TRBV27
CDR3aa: CASSYSGGGPTDTQYF
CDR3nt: TGTGCCAGCAGTTATAGCGGGGGGGGCCCCACAGATACGCAGTATTTT

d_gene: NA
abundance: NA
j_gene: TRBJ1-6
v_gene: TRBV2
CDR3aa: CASSVKVTDSPLHF
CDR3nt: TGTGCCAGCAGTGTTAAGGTAACAGACTCACCCCTCCACTTT

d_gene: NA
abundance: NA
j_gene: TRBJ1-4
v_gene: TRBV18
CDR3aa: CASSPEGTRGEKLFF
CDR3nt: TGTGCCAGCTCACCGGAGGGGACCCGTGGTGAAAAACTGTTTTTT

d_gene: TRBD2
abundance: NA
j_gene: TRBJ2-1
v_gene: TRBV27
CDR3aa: CASSSRGVGLAYNEQFF
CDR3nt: TGTGCCAGCAGTAGTCGCGGGGTGGGACTAGCATACAATGAGCAGTTCTTC

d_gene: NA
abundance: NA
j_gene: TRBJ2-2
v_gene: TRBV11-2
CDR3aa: CASSLAAGFPGELFF
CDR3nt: TGTGCCAGCAGCTTAGCGGCAGGGTTTCCCGGGGAGCTGTTTTTT

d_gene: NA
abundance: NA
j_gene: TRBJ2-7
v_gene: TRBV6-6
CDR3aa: CASRQGAYEQYF
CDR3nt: TGTGCCAGCAGACAGGGTGCCTACGAGCAGTACTTC

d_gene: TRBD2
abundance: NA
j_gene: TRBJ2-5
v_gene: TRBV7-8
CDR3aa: CANSLITGSGQEAQYF
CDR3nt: TGTGCCAACAGCCTGATAACAGGTAGCGGGCAAGAGGCCCAGTACTTC

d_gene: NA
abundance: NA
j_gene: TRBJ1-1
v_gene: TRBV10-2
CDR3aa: CARAREVNTEAFF
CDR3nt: TGCGCCAGGGCGAGGGAGGTGAACACTGAAGCTTTCTTT

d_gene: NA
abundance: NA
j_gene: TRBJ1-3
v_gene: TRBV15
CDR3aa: CATFDSSSGNTIYF
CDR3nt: TGTGCCACCTTTGACAGTAGCTCTGGAAACACCATATATTTT

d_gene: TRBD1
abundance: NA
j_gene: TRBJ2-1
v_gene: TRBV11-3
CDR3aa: CASSLRQGAGNEQFF
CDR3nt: TGTGCCAGCAGCTTAAGACAGGGGGCTGGGAATGAGCAGTTCTTC

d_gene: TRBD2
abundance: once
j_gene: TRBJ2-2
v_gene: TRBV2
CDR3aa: CASSEASGGPVATGELFF
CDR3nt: TGTGCCAGCAGTGAGGCTAGCGGGGGCCCCGTGGCCACCGGGGAGCTGTTTTTT

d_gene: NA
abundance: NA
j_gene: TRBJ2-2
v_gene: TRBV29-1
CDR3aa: CSVVREVGELFF
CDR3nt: TGCAGCGTTGTCAGGGAAGTCGGGGAGCTGTTTTTT

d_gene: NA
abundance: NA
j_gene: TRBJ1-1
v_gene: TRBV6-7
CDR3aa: CASSCPGKGNTEAFF
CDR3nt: TGTGCCAGCAGCTGCCCGGGGAAGGGGAACACTGAAGCTTTCTTT

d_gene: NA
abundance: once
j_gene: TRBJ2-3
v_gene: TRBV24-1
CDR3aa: CATRQGGADTQYF
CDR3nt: TGTGCCACCAGACAGGGAGGGGCAGATACGCAGTATTTT

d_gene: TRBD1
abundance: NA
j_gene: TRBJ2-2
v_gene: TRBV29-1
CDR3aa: CSVRGQGAIGNTGELFF
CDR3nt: TGCAGCGTTAGGGGACAGGGGGCGATAGGGAACACCGGGGAGCTGTTTTTT

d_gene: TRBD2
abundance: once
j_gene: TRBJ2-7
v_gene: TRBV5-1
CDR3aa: CASSFSGTSGGISYEQYF
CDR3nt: TGCGCCAGCAGCTTCTCTGGGACTAGCGGGGGTATCTCCTACGAGCAGTACTTC

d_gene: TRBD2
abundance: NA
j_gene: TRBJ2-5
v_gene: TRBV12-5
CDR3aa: CASGLVASGGVLDFIPETQYF
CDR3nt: TGTGCTAGTGGTTTGGTTGCTAGCGGGGGAGTTTTAGATTTTATTCCGGAGACCCAGTACTTC

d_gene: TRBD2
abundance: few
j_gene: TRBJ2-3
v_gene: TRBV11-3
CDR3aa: CASRPGTSGPDTQYF
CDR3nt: TGTGCCAGCAGACCCGGGACTAGCGGGCCAGATACGCAGTATTTT

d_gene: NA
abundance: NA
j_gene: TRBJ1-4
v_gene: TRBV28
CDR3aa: CASREAMGEKLFF
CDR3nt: TGTGCCAGCAGGGAGGCTATGGGAGAAAAACTGTTTTTT

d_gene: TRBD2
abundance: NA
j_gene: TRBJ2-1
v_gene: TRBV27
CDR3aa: CASSLSPSGQFNEQFF
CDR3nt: TGTGCCAGCAGTTTATCCCCTAGCGGGCAATTCAATGAGCAGTTCTTC

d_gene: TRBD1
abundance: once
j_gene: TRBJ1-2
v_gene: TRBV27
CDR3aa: CASSSLGTANYGYTF
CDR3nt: TGTGCCAGCAGTTCTCTCGGGACAGCTAACTATGGCTACACCTTC

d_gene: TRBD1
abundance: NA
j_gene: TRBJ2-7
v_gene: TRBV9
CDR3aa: CASSPRTGGFYEQYF
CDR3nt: TGTGCCAGCAGCCCACGGACAGGGGGGTTCTACGAGCAGTACTTC

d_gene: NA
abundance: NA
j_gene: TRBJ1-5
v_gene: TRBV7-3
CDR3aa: CASSLGRDQPQHF
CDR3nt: TGTGCCAGCAGCCTAGGGAGGGATCAGCCCCAGCATTTT

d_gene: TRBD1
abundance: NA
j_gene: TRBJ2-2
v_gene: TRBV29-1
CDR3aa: CSVSTGDTGELFF
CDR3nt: TGCAGCGTTTCGACAGGGGACACCGGGGAGCTGTTTTTT

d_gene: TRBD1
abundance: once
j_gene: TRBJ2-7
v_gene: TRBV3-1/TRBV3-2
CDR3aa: CASSQGQVLVIGEQYF
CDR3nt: TGTGCCAGCAGCCAGGGACAGGTCTTGGTGATCGGCGAGCAGTACTTC

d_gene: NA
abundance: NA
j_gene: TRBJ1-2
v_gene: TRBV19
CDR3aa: CASRDPTGSLLSNYGYTF
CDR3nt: TGTGCCAGTAGGGACCCTACAGGCTCCCTTCTTTCTAACTATGGCTACACCTTC

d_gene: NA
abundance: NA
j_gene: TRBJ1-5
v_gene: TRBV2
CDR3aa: CASSELTATYSNQPQHF
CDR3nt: TGTGCCAGCAGTGAGTTGACAGCCACTTATTCCAATCAGCCCCAGCATTTT

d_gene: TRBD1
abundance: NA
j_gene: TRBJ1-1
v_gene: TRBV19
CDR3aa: CASSIKVLTGVYTEAFF
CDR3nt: TGTGCCAGTAGTATTAAGGTCCTAACAGGGGTATATACTGAAGCTTTCTTT

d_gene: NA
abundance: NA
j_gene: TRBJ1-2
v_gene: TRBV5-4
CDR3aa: CASSFESNYGYTF
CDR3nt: TGTGCCAGCAGCTTTGAGAGTAACTATGGCTACACCTTC

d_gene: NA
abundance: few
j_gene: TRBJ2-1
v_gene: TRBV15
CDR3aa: CATSRETVGADNEQFF
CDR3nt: TGTGCCACCAGCAGAGAGACGGTTGGGGCCGACAATGAGCAGTTCTTC

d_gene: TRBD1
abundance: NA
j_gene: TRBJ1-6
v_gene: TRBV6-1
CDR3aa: CASSDQTGQGSPLHF
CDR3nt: TGTGCCAGCAGTGATCAGACAGGGCAGGGATCACCCCTCCACTTT

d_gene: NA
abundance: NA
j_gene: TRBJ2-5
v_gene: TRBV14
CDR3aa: CASSQSETQYF
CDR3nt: TGTGCCAGCAGCCAGAGCGAGACCCAGTACTTC

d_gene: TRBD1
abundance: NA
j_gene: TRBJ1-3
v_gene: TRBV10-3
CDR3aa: CAIRPGQGNAGNTIYF
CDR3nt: TGTGCCATCAGGCCGGGACAGGGGAACGCTGGAAACACCATATATTTT

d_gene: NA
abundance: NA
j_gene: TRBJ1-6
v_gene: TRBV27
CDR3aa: CASSSTGLNSPLHF
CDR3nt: TGTGCCAGCAGTTCAACAGGGCTAAATTCACCCCTCCACTTT

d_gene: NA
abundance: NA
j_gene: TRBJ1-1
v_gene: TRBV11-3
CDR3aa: CASSLGFRGNTEAFF
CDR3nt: TGTGCCAGCAGCTTAGGTTTTCGGGGGAACACTGAAGCTTTCTTT

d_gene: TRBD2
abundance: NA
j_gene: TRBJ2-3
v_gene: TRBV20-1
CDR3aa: CSASEAGVEDTQYF
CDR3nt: TGCAGTGCTAGTGAAGCGGGAGTGGAGGATACGCAGTATTTT

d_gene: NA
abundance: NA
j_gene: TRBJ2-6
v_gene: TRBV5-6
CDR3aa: CASSSLRGRGSGANVLTF
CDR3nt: TGTGCCAGCAGCTCCCTTAGGGGTAGGGGCTCTGGGGCCAACGTCCTGACTTTC

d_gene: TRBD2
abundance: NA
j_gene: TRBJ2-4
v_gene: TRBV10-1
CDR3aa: CASSTGTTKNIQYF
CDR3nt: TGCGCCAGCTCTACCGGGACTACTAAAAACATTCAGTACTTC

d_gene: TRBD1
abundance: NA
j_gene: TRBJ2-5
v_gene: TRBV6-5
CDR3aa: CASSYSPTGLETQYF
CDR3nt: TGTGCCAGCAGTTACTCTCCGACAGGGCTAGAGACCCAGTACTTC

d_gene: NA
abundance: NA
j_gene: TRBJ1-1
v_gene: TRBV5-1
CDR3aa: CASSLNGRYTEAFF
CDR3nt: TGCGCCAGCAGCTTGAATGGCCGATACACTGAAGCTTTCTTT

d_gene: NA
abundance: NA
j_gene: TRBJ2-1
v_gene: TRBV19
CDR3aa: CASSNRVHEQFF
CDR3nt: TGTGCCAGTAGTAACAGGGTTCATGAGCAGTTCTTC